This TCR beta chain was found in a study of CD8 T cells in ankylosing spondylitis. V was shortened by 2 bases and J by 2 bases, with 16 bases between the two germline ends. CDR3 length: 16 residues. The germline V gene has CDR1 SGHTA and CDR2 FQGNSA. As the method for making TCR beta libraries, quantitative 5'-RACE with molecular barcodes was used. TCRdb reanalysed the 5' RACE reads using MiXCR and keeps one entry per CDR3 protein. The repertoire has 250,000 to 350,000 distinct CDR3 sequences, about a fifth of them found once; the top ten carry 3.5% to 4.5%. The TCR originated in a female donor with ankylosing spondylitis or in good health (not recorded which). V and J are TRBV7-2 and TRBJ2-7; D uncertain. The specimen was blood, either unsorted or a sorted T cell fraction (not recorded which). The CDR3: CASSLRSGQTPYEQYF. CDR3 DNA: TGTGCCAGCAGCTTAAGATCCGGGCAGACCCCCTACGAGCAGTACTTC.